This passage covers 11 T cell receptor beta chains from one sample sequenced in a study of cytomegalovirus exposure and HLA in healthy donors. In the PCR, 60 Vbeta and 13 Jbeta primers were used. Measured with immunoSEQ multiplex PCR; TCRdb has only the in-frame clones, and not every one. The sample comprises under 200,000 clones, roughly 79% of which are singletons, and approximately 2% rests with the top ten. Specimen: PBMCs. These receptors were obtained from a young man in good health and CMV-seronegative.

The V and J genes are TRBV5-1 and TRBJ1-4, with D hard to call. The CDR3 runs 15 residues. Trimming removed 0 bases from V and 2 bases from J, with 8 bases in between. CDR1 is SGHRS, CDR2 YFSETQ, per germline. The CDR3 DNA follows: TGCGCCAGCAGCTTGGACGGGTGGACTAATGAAAAACTGTTTTTT. Its protein is CASSLDGWTNEKLFF.

The J gene is TRBJ2-7, the V gene TRBV6-5, with 13 nucleotides matching TRBD2. Germline V gives CDR1 MNHEY, CDR2 SVGAGI. The junction had 1 base not matched to a gene; V was cut back by 5 bases and J by 0 bases. The CDR3 is 15 amino acids. The DNA of the CDR3 is TGTGCCAGCAGTAGGACTAGCGGGGGCTCCTACGAGCAGTACTTC. Translated: CASSRTSGGSYEQYF.

V and J are TRBV11-2 and TRBJ1-3; TRBD1 agrees at 7 bases. J was trimmed by 1 base and V by 5 bases; bases with no gene match: 5. From germline, CDR1 is SGHAT and CDR2 FQNNGV. The CDR3 runs to 15 residues. CDR3 DNA sequence: TGTGCCAGCAGCGAGGGGGCAAGATCTGGAAACACCATATATTTT. This sequence encodes CASSEGARSGNTIYF.

DNA for the CDR3: TGTGCCAGCAGACCGAGACAGGGGTATCAGCCCCAGCATTTT. This translates into CASRPRQGYQPQHF. V usage is TRBV6-5 and J usage is TRBJ1-5; 8 bases agree with TRBD1. The CDR3 spans 14 residues. Germline trimming cut 6 bases from V and 5 bases from J; bases unmatched to any gene: 6. CDR1 is MNHEY and CDR2 is SVGAGI in the germline V gene.

The V gene is TRBV5-6, the J gene TRBJ2-7; TRBD2 agrees at 7 bases. Germline CDR1 and CDR2: SGHDT and YYEEEE. The CDR3 extends over 16 amino acids. V trimming: 1 base; J trimming: 2 bases; junction bases outside the gene matches: 9. CDR3 sequence: CASSLFEASGTYEQYF. The CDR3 nucleotides read TGTGCCAGCAGCTTGTTTGAGGCTAGCGGAACCTACGAGCAGTACTTC.

This chain uses TRBV2 with TRBJ1-5, with TRBD1 identical over 7 bases. In germline, CDR1 is SNHLY, CDR2 FYNNEI. J was trimmed by 6 bases and V by 6 bases; bases with no gene match: 11. There are 15 residues in the CDR3. In DNA, the CDR3 is TGTGCCAGCAGGTCCGACAGGGATCGGAGTCAGCCCCAGCATTTT. Encoded protein: CASRSDRDRSQPQHF.

The chain combines TRBV28 with TRBJ1-4; D possibly corresponds to TRBD1 (5 bases). Deletions cut 5 bases from V and 4 bases from J, with 11 bases between. The CDR3 consists of 14 residues. The germline gives CDR1 MDHEN, CDR2 SYDVKM. The CDR3 DNA sequence: TGTGCCAGCAGTGCGGGGACCCATAATGAAAAACTGTTTTTT. Its protein product is CASSAGTHNEKLFF.

The chain is built from TRBV19 and TRBJ2-3; TRBD2 matches at 8 bases. The CDR3 length is 17 residues. The ends lost 5 bases at V and 0 bases at J; junction bases unmatched: 10. Per the germline V gene, CDR1 is LNHDA and CDR2 is SQIVND (reference sequence). This CDR3 is CASSSVAGGTSTDTQYF. CDR3 coding DNA: TGTGCCAGTAGTTCGGTGGCGGGAGGAACTAGCACAGATACGCAGTATTTT.

V and J are TRBV5-4 and TRBJ2-3; 10 nucleotides agree with TRBD1. The germline V gene encodes CDR1 SGHNT and CDR2 YYREEE (reference sequence). Losses at the gene ends were 0 bases for V and 3 bases for J; bases not matched to a gene: 4. This CDR3 has 16 residues. This chain's CDR3 is CASSLEPGQGTDTQYF. In nucleotides, the CDR3 is TGTGCCAGCAGCTTGGAACCGGGACAGGGGACAGATACGCAGTATTTT.

The V and J genes are TRBV29-1 and TRBJ2-7, with 7 bases that match TRBD2. Germline CDR1 SQVTM, CDR2 ANQGSEA. The CDR3 runs 12 residues. With 6 bases clipped from V and 6 bases from J, the junction kept 8 bases outside the gene matches. The CDR3 DNA reads as TGCAGCGTGGACGGGGGAGGGTTCGAGCAGTACTTC. It codes for CSVDGGGFEQYF.

This clone is a singleton in its sample. This chain uses TRBV10-2 with TRBJ1-1; 8 nucleotides agree with TRBD1. Looked up from germline, CDR1 is WSHSY and CDR2 is SAAADI. J gave up 1 base and V 10 bases, and 2 bases lay outside the gene matches. This CDR3 contains 12 residues. CDR3 nucleotides: TGCGCCACCGGACAGGGGAACACTGAAGCTTTCTTT. Translation: CATGQGNTEAFF.